This TCR beta chain was recovered during a study of CD8 T cells in ankylosing spondylitis. Quantitative 5'-RACE with molecular barcodes produced the TCR beta libraries. TCRdb re-analysed the 5' RACE reads in MiXCR, keeping a single row per CDR3 protein. The sample includes 500,000 to 550,000 distinct CDR3 sequences, over 9.5% of them seen just once. Only a few counts were recorded for this clonotype. Its antigen is as yet unknown. Notes on the study in general: Significant enrichment of disease-linked clones was reported in matched ankylosing spondylitis synovial fluid. Made up of eight or nine highly homologous variants, a TCR beta motif appeared characteristic of ankylosing spondylitis blood.

Material: blood, either unsorted or a sorted T cell fraction (not recorded which). The receptor comes from a male donor with ankylosing spondylitis.

CDR3 residues: CASTMTSGFSSTDTQYF. CDR3 nucleotide sequence: TGTGCCAGCACCATGACTAGCGGGTTTTCTAGCACAGATACGCAGTATTTT. The rearrangement joins TRBV6-1 to TRBJ2-3; TRBD2 matches at 10 bases. V lost 7 bases to trimming and J lost 0 bases; unmatched junction nucleotides: 10. Per the germline V gene, CDR1 is MNHNS and CDR2 is SASEGT. The CDR3 spans 17 residues.